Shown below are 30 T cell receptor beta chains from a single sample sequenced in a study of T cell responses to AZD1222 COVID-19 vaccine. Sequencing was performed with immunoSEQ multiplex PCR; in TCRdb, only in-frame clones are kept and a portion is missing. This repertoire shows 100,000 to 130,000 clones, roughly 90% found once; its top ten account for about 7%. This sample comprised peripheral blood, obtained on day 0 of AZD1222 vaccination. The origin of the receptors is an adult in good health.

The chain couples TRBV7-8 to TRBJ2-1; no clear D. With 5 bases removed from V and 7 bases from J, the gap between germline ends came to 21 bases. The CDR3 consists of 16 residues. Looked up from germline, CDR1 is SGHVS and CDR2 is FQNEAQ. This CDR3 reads CASSPPSHDGRNEQFF. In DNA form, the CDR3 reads TGTGCCAGCAGCCCCCCCTCCCATGACGGACGGAATGAGCAGTTCTTC.

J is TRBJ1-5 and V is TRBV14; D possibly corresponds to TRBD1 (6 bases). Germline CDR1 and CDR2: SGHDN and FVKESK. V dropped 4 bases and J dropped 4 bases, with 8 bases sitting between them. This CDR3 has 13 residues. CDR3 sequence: CASSRGGNQPQHF. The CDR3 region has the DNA TGTGCCAGCAGCCGAGGGGGGAATCAGCCCCAGCATTTT.

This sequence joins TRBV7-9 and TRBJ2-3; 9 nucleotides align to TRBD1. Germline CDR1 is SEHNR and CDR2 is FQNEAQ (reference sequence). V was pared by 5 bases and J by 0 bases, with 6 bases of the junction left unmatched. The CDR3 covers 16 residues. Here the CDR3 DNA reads TGTGCCAGCAGCCCGAGGACAGGGGCGAGCACAGATACGCAGTATTTT. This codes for CASSPRTGASTDTQYF.

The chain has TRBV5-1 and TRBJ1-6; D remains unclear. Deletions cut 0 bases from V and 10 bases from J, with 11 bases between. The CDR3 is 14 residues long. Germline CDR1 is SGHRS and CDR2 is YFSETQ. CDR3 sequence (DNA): TGCGCCAGCAGCTTGGTGGTGTCCGGCTCACCCCTCCACTTT. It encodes CASSLVVSGSPLHF.

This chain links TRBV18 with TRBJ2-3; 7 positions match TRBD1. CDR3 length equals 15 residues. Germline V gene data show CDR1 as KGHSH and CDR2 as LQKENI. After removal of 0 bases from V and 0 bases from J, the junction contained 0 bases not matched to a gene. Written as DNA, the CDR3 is TGTGCCAGCTCACCACCGGACAGGAGCACAGATACGCAGTATTTT. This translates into CASSPPDRSTDTQYF.

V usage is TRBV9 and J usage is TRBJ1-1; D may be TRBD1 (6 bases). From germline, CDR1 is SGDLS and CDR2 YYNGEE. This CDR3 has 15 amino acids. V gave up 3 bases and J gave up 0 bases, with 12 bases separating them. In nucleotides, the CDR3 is TGTGCCAGCAGCGCCCGCGGACAGCTGAACACTGAAGCTTTCTTT. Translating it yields CASSARGQLNTEAFF.

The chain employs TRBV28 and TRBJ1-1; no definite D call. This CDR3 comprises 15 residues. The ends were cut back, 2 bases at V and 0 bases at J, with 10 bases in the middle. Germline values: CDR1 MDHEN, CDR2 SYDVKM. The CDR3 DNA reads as TGTGCCAGCAGTTTACCCACAGCGATGAACACTGAAGCTTTCTTT. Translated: CASSLPTAMNTEAFF.

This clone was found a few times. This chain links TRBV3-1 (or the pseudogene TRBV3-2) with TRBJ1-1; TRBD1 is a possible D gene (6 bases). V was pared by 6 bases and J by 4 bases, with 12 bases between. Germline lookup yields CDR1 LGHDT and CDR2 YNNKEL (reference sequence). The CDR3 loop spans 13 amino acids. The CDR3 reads CASSQQGGTEAFF. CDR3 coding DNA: TGTGCCAGCAGTCAACAGGGAGGCACTGAAGCTTTCTTT.

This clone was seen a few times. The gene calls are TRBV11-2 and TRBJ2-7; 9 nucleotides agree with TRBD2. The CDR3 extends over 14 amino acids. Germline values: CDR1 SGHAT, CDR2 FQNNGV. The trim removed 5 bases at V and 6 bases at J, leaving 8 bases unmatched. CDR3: CASSIPGLAGEQYF. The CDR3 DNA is TGTGCCAGCAGCATACCGGGACTAGCCGGCGAGCAGTACTTC.

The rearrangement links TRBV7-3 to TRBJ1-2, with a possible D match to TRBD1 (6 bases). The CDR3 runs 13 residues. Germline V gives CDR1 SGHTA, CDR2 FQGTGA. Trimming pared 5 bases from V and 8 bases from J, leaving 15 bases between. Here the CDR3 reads CASSPGGGRGYTF. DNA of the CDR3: TGTGCCAGCAGCCCCGGGGGGGGGCGAGGCTACACCTTC.

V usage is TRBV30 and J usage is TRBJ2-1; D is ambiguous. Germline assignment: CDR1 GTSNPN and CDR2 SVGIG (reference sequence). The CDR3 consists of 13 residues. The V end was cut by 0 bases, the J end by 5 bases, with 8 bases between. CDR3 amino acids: CAWSVQWNNEQFF. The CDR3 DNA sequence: TGTGCCTGGAGTGTACAATGGAACAATGAGCAGTTCTTC.

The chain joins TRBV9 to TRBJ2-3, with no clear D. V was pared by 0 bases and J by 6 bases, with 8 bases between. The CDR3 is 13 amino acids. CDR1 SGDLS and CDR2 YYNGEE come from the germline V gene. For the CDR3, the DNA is TGTGCCAGCAGCGTAGGACTCCCCGATACGCAGTATTTT. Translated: CASSVGLPDTQYF.

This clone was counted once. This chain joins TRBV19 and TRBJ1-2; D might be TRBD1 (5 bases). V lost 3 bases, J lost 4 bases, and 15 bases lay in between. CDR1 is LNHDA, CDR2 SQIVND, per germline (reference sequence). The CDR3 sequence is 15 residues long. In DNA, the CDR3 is TGTGCCAGTAGTATCAGGCAGGGACGGATCTATGGCTACACCTTC. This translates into CASSIRQGRIYGYTF.

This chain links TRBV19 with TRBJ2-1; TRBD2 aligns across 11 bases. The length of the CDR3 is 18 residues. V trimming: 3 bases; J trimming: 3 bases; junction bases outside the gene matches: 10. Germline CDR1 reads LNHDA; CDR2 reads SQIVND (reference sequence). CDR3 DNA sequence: TGTGCCAGTAGTATTCGAATAGCGGGAGGGCCCCTCTACAATGAGCAGTTCTTC. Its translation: CASSIRIAGGPLYNEQFF.

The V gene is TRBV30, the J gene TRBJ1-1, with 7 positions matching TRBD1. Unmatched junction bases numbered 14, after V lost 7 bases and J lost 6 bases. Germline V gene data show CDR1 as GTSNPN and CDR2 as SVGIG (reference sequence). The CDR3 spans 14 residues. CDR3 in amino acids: CASNPTGWRSEAFF. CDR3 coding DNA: TGTGCCTCTAACCCGACAGGGTGGAGATCTGAAGCTTTCTTT.

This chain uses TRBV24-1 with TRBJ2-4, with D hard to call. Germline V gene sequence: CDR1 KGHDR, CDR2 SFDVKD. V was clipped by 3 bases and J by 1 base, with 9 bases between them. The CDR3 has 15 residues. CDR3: CATSDHRSAKNIQYF. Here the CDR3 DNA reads TGTGCCACCAGTGATCACAGATCGGCCAAAAACATTCAGTACTTC.

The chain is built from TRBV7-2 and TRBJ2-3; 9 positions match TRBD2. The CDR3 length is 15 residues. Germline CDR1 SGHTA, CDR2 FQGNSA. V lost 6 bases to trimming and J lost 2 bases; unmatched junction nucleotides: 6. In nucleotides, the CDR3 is TGTGCCAGCAGTCTGCGACTAGCGGCCACAGATACGCAGTATTTT. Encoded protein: CASSLRLAATDTQYF.

The chain's CDR3 is CASSLWTSGSPNNEQFF. The CDR3 DNA reads as TGTGCCAGCAGCCTTTGGACTAGCGGGTCCCCCAACAATGAGCAGTTCTTC. The chain joins TRBV3-1 (or the pseudogene TRBV3-2) to TRBJ2-1, with 11 bases identical to TRBD2. The germline CDR1 and CDR2 sequences are LGHDT and YNNKEL (reference sequence). V shed 4 bases and J 5 bases; nucleotides not matched to a gene: 10. There are 17 residues in the CDR3.

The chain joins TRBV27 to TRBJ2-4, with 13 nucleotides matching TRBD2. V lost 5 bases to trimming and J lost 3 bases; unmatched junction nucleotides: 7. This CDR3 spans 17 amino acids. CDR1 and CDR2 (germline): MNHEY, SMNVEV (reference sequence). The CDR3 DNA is TGTGCCAGCAGTACCCGGACTAGCGGGAGCGGCAAAAACATTCAGTACTTC. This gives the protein CASSTRTSGSGKNIQYF.

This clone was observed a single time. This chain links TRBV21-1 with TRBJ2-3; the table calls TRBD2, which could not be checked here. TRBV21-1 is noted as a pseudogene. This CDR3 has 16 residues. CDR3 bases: TGTGCCAGCAGCAAAGCTGGCGGTATTAGCACAGATACGCAGTATTTT. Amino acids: CASSKAGGISTDTQYF.

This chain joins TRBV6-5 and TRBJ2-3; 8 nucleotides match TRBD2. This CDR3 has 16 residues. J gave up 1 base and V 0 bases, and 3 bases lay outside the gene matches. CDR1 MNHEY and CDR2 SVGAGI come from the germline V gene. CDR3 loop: CASSYSRSGGTDTQYF. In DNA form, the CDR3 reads TGTGCCAGCAGTTACTCGCGTAGCGGGGGCACAGATACGCAGTATTTT.

CDR3 DNA sequence: TGTGCCAGCAGCTTAGGGGGGACTGCGAACACCGGGGAGCTGTTTTTT. It codes for CASSLGGTANTGELFF. The gene calls are TRBV7-3 and TRBJ2-2, with D perhaps matching TRBD2 (6 bases). Germline values: CDR1 SGHTA, CDR2 FQGTGA. The CDR3 length is 16 residues. The V end was cut by 2 bases, the J end by 0 bases, with 10 bases between.

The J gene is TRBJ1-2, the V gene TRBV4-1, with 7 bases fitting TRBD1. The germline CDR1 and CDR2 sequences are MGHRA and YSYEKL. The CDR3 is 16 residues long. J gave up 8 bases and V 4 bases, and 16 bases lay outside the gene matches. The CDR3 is CASSPYLDRESSGYTF. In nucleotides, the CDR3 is TGCGCCAGCAGCCCCTACCTCGACAGGGAGAGTAGCGGCTACACCTTC.

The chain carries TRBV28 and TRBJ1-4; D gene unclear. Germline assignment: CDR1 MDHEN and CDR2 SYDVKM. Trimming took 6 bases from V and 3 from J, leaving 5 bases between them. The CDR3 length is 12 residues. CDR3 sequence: CASRQSNEKLFF. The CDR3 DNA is TGTGCCAGCAGACAGTCTAATGAAAAACTGTTTTTT.

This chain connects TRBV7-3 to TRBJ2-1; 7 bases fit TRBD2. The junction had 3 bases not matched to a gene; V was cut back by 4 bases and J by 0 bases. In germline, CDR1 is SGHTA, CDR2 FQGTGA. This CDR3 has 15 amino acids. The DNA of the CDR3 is TGTGCCAGCAGCTCTAGCGGATACTCCTACAATGAGCAGTTCTTC. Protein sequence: CASSSSGYSYNEQFF.

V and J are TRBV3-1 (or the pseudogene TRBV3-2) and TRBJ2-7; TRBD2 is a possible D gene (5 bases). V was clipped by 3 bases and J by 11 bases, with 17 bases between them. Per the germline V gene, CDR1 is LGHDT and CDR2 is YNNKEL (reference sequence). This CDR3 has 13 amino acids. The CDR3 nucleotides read TGTGCCAGCAGCCAGAGAGGGCCTGGGGTAAAGTACTTC. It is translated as CASSQRGPGVKYF.

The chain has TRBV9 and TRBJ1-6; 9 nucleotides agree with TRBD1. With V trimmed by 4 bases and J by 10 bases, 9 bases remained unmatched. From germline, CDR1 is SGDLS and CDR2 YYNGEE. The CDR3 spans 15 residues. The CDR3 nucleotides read TGTGCCAGCAGCTCCGGGGACAGGGTTTTGTCACCCCTCCACTTT. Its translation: CASSSGDRVLSPLHF.

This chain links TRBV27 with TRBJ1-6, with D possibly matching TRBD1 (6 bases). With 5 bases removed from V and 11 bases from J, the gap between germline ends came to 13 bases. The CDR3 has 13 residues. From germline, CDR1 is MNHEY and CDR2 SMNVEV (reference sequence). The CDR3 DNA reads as TGTGCCAGCAGTCCCGACAGGTCGACACCCCTCCACTTT. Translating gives CASSPDRSTPLHF.

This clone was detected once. The CDR3 nucleotides are TGTGCCAGCAGCTACTCCATCCGGGGGGCGGTTAAGGCTTACACTGAAGCTTTCTTT. The encoded protein is CASSYSIRGAVKAYTEAFF. J is TRBJ1-1 and V is TRBV11-3; a weak D match, TRBD1 (6 bases). CDR1 and CDR2 (germline): SGHNT, YENEEA. The CDR3 spans 19 residues. V was shortened by 4 bases and J by 3 bases, with 27 bases between the two germline ends.

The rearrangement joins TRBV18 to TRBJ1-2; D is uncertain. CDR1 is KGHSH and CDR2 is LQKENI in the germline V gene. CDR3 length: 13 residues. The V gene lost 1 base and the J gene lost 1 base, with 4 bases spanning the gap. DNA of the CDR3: TGTGCCAGCTCACCACAGAATAACTATGGCTACACCTTC. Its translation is CASSPQNNYGYTF.